This T cell receptor beta chain was retrieved from a study of blood T cells in healthy people across ages. This clonotype was seen a handful of times. The CDR3 spans 13 residues. Germline V gives CDR1 SGHTA, CDR2 FQGTGA. Between the trimmed V and J ends, which lost 0 bases and 5 bases, there was a span of 8 bases. Primed by a sample-barcoded 5' primer and a J-beta primer mix, a second PCR proceeded for about 7 to 11 cycles. TCRdb called the 5' RACE reads again in MiXCR, with one record for every CDR3 protein. The sample shows fewer than 800,000 distinct CDR3 sequences, approximately 31% of them seen only once.

The chain has TRBV7-3 and TRBJ2-7; no clear D gene. The sample was blood. This clonotype was obtained from a woman older than 75 in good health. The CDR3 sequence: CASSLTLSHEQYF. The CDR3 DNA sequence: TGTGCCAGCAGCTTAACGTTGAGCCACGAGCAGTACTTC.